The 26 T cell receptor beta chains in this list originate from one sample, sequenced in a study of lymphopenia after photon versus proton radiotherapy. Assay used: immunoSEQ multiplex PCR; TCRdb lists only in-frame clones, some missing. The table shows 70,000 to 95,000 clones, with about 83% occurring only once. The sample consisted of peripheral blood, taken from a patient treated with proton-based radiotherapy. These receptors all stem from a man in his 60s with pancreatic cancer.

The chain is built from TRBV19 and TRBJ2-1, with 10 positions matching TRBD1. The junction had 3 bases not matched to a gene; V was cut back by 5 bases and J by 2 bases. The germline V gene encodes CDR1 LNHDA and CDR2 SQIVND (reference sequence). The CDR3 runs 15 residues. The CDR3 region has the DNA TGTGCCAGTAGTGGGACAGGGGTCCCCTACAATGAGCAGTTCTTC. Translation gives CASSGTGVPYNEQFF.

This chain connects TRBV27 to TRBJ2-1; D is possibly TRBD1 (5 bases). Germline V lookup: CDR1 MNHEY, CDR2 SMNVEV (reference sequence). V lost 6 bases and J lost 7, with 13 bases in between. The CDR3 length is 13 residues. CDR3 residues: CASRTLGANEQFF. CDR3 sequence (DNA): TGTGCCAGCAGGACTCTAGGGGCAAATGAGCAGTTCTTC.

The CDR3 sequence: CAWSVVSNSLLSYNSPLHF. In DNA form, the CDR3 reads TGTGCCTGGAGTGTCGTCAGTAATTCTCTTCTCTCCTATAATTCACCCCTCCACTTT. The rearrangement uses TRBV30 and TRBJ1-6, with D unclear. The CDR3 sequence is 19 residues long. Trimming removed 0 bases at V and 0 bases at J, with 18 bases between. Germline values: CDR1 GTSNPN, CDR2 SVGIG (reference sequence). The full variable domain, rest sourced from reference TRBV30 and TRBJ1-6, is SQTIHQWPATLVQPVGSPLSLECTVEGTSNPNLYWYRQAAGRGLQLLFYSVGIGQISSEVPQNLSASRPQDRQFILSSKKLLLSDSGFYLCAWSVVSNSLLSYNSPLHFGNGTRLTVT.

This chain connects TRBV7-8 to TRBJ2-3, with 9 bases matching TRBD1. CDR1 is SGHVS, CDR2 FQNEAQ, per germline. V shed 2 bases and J 5 bases; nucleotides not matched to a gene: 20. This CDR3 spans 20 amino acids. CDR3 sequence reads: CASSLMSRTGAPHTRDTQYF. The CDR3 DNA reads TGTGCCAGCAGCTTAATGAGTAGGACAGGGGCCCCTCATACCCGAGATACGCAGTATTTT.

The chain combines TRBV7-6 with TRBJ1-4, with D hard to call. From germline, CDR1 is SGHVS and CDR2 FNYEAQ. Trimming removed 4 bases at V and 8 bases at J, with 17 bases between. The CDR3 contains 15 residues. CDR3 sequence reads: CASSYSLGLGEKLFF. The CDR3 bases are TGTGCCAGCAGCTATAGCCTGGGGTTAGGGGAAAAACTGTTTTTT.

V gene TRBV7-2 combines with J gene TRBJ2-7; a possible D gene is TRBD2 (5 bases). The CDR3 covers 17 residues. From germline, CDR1 is SGHTA and CDR2 FQGNSA. Trimming removed 2 bases at V and 0 bases at J, with 17 bases between. CDR3 bases: TGTGCCAGCAGCTTACTTAGAGGGCGCCGCGGCTCCTACGAGCAGTACTTC. Amino acids: CASSLLRGRRGSYEQYF.

This chain links TRBV19 with TRBJ2-1; D may be TRBD2 (6 bases). V dropped 3 bases and J dropped 7 bases, with 16 bases sitting between them. CDR1 and CDR2 from the germline V gene are LNHDA and SQIVND (reference sequence). The CDR3 spans 15 residues. CDR3 sequence: CASSIQRVRRNEQFF. CDR3 coding DNA: TGTGCCAGTAGTATCCAGCGGGTACGAAGGAATGAGCAGTTCTTC. The complete variable domain, with remaining parts taken from reference TRBV19 and TRBJ2-1, reads DGGITQSPKYLFRKEGQNVTLSCEQNLNHDAMYWYRQDPGQGLRLIYYSQIVNDFQKGDIAEGYSVSREKKESFPLTVTSAQKNPTAFYLCASSIQRVRRNEQFFGPGTRLTVL.

The chain carries TRBV28 and TRBJ1-1; no clear D gene. Germline lookup yields CDR1 MDHEN and CDR2 SYDVKM. The CDR3 has 13 residues. Between the trimmed V and J ends, which lost 4 bases and 0 bases, there was a span of 6 bases. CDR3 nucleotides: TGTGCCAGCAGTTCCTTTCTGAACACTGAAGCTTTCTTT. It is translated as CASSSFLNTEAFF.

The chain combines TRBV6-6 with TRBJ2-3; no firm D call. CDR1 and CDR2 (germline): MNHNY, SVGAGI (reference sequence). CDR3 length: 13 amino acids. The V gene lost 2 bases and the J gene lost 0 bases, with 3 bases spanning the gap. CDR3 region: CASSYDSTDTQYF. The CDR3 DNA sequence: TGTGCCAGCAGTTACGACAGCACAGATACGCAGTATTTT.

The chain uses TRBV19 and TRBJ2-7; TRBD2 matches 7 bases. The trim removed 9 bases at V and 0 bases at J, leaving 2 bases unmatched. Germline assignment: CDR1 LNHDA and CDR2 SQIVND (reference sequence). The CDR3 extends over 12 amino acids. In DNA form, the CDR3 reads TGTGCCAGCCGGGACTACTCCTACGAGCAGTACTTC. It yields the protein CASRDYSYEQYF.

The rearrangement joins TRBV4-1 to TRBJ2-3; 10 positions match TRBD1. CDR1 MGHRA and CDR2 YSYEKL come from the germline V gene. This CDR3 is built from 17 residues. Trimming cost V 3 bases and J 1 base; bases outside gene matches: 7. DNA of the CDR3: TGCGCCAGCAGCCAGGGTGACAGGGGGCAAGGCACAGATACGCAGTATTTT. Translation: CASSQGDRGQGTDTQYF.

CDR3 loop: CASSQEFTGQGRISSGNTIYF. CDR3 DNA sequence: TGTGCCAGCAGCCAAGAATTCACGGGACAGGGGCGCATCAGCTCTGGAAACACCATATATTTT. The gene calls are TRBV4-2 and TRBJ1-3, with 10 bases identical to TRBD1. The CDR3 sequence is 21 residues long. Germline V gives CDR1 LGHNA, CDR2 YNFKEQ. V shed 0 bases and J 0 bases; nucleotides not matched to a gene: 14.

In DNA form, the CDR3 reads TGTGCCAGCAGCCACCAGGGGGCTATTGTTATGGGTGAGCAGTTCTTC. Amino acids: CASSHQGAIVMGEQFF. The chain joins TRBV14 to TRBJ2-1, with 8 positions matching TRBD1. The V gene's germline CDR1 is SGHDN and CDR2 FVKESK. The V gene end was trimmed by 3 bases and the J gene end by 9 bases; junction bases not matched to a gene: 13. The CDR3 spans 16 residues.

The V gene is TRBV11-2, the J gene TRBJ1-1, with D possibly being TRBD1 (5 bases). The V gene's germline CDR1 is SGHAT and CDR2 FQNNGV. CDR3 size: 14 residues. The V end was cut by 5 bases, the J end by 4 bases, with 14 bases between. CDR3 protein: CASSGFLGGTEAFF. The CDR3, as DNA: TGTGCCAGCAGCGGTTTTCTGGGGGGCACTGAAGCTTTCTTT.

The chain has TRBV7-6 and TRBJ2-7; perhaps TRBD1 as D (5 bases). The CDR3 sequence is 14 residues long. Deletions cut 1 base from V and 5 bases from J, with 12 bases between. Per germline, CDR1 SGHVS and CDR2 FNYEAQ. The CDR3 DNA sequence: TGTGCCAGCAGCTTAGTGCAGGGTGTGGACGAGCAGTACTTC. It translates to CASSLVQGVDEQYF.

The chain is built from TRBV7-3 and TRBJ2-5; a weak D match, TRBD2 (6 bases). The CDR3 runs to 16 residues. V shed 5 bases and J shed 4 bases, with 20 bases lying between them. Germline V gene lookup returns CDR1 SGHTA and CDR2 FQGTGA. The CDR3 loop reads CASSPRGGGGVETQYF. CDR3 in DNA: TGTGCCAGCAGCCCTAGGGGTGGGGGAGGCGTAGAGACCCAGTACTTC.

The gene calls are TRBV19 and TRBJ1-1; D is uncertain. Per the germline V gene, CDR1 is LNHDA and CDR2 is SQIVND (reference sequence). This CDR3 is built from 16 residues. V dropped 5 bases and J dropped 0 bases, with 16 bases sitting between them. The CDR3 protein is CASSPYPGPLNTEAFF. The DNA of the CDR3 is TGTGCCAGTAGTCCTTATCCTGGACCGCTGAACACTGAAGCTTTCTTT.

The chain has TRBV6-6 and TRBJ1-6; D is ambiguous. CDR1 is MNHNY, CDR2 SVGAGI, per germline (reference sequence). V lost 6 bases and J lost 12, with 6 bases in between. This CDR3 contains 10 residues. The CDR3 sequence is CASRSGPLHF. In DNA, the CDR3 is TGTGCCAGCAGGTCTGGACCCCTCCACTTT.

This chain connects TRBV5-1 to TRBJ2-2, with TRBD2 identical over 10 bases. The CDR3 runs 15 residues. Germline assignment: CDR1 SGHRS and CDR2 YFSETQ. V shed 6 bases, J shed 5 bases, and the junction held 7 bases outside the gene matches. CDR3 DNA sequence: TGCGCCAGCATGGTAGTAGCGGGAGGTACCGGGGAGCTGTTTTTT. This sequence encodes CASMVVAGGTGELFF.

The DNA of the CDR3 is TGTGCCTGGAAAGACAGGGGGGACACTGAAGCTTTCTTT. Encoded protein: CAWKDRGDTEAFF. The chain carries TRBV30 and TRBJ1-1, with 9 bases identical to TRBD1. This CDR3 comprises 13 residues. Germline V gene lookup returns CDR1 GTSNPN and CDR2 SVGIG (reference sequence). The ends lost 4 bases at V and 3 bases at J; junction bases unmatched: 3.

The sample holds one count of this clone. The V and J genes are TRBV6-5 and TRBJ2-7, with D maybe TRBD1 (5 bases). Trimming stripped 7 bases from V and 4 bases from J, with 11 bases between. The germline V gene has CDR1 MNHEY and CDR2 SVGAGI. The length of the CDR3 is 12 residues. In DNA, the CDR3 is TGTGCCAGCAAGCAGGGATCTTACGAGCAGTACTTC. It specifies CASKQGSYEQYF.

This rearrangement joins TRBV28 to TRBJ2-1; 12 bases agree with TRBD2. With 1 base clipped from V and 10 bases from J, the junction kept 5 bases outside the gene matches. The germline V gene encodes CDR1 MDHEN and CDR2 SYDVKM. The CDR3 has 15 amino acids. The CDR3 nucleotides are TGTGCCAGCAGTTTATCAACTAGCGGGAGGCCAGAGCAGTTCTTC. It is translated as CASSLSTSGRPEQFF.

The gene calls are TRBV11-2 and TRBJ2-7; 11 bases are shared with TRBD2. J lost 8 bases, V lost 3 bases, and 18 bases had no gene match. The CDR3 loop spans 18 amino acids. Per the germline V gene, CDR1 is SGHAT and CDR2 is FQNNGV. The CDR3 reads CASSLRSLGLAGASQQYF. Written as DNA, the CDR3 is TGTGCCAGCAGCTTGCGGTCCCTCGGACTAGCGGGCGCCTCACAGCAGTACTTC.

CDR3 loop: CASSWEAGGPFSSYEQYF. The CDR3 DNA sequence: TGTGCCAGCAGCTGGGAGGCGGGAGGGCCTTTTTCTTCCTACGAGCAGTACTTC. The chain is built from TRBV7-2 and TRBJ2-7; 9 positions agree with TRBD2. The trim removed 4 bases at V and 1 base at J, leaving 14 bases unmatched. This CDR3 has 18 amino acids. Germline lookup yields CDR1 SGHTA and CDR2 FQGNSA.

This clone has only a few counts. CDR3 sequence reads: CASSVSGVYEQYF. DNA for the CDR3: TGTGCCAGTAGTGTCTCGGGAGTCTACGAGCAGTACTTC. The chain carries TRBV19 and TRBJ2-7, with D perhaps TRBD2 (6 bases). The germline V gene encodes CDR1 LNHDA and CDR2 SQIVND (reference sequence). This CDR3 comprises 13 residues. The V gene lost 5 bases and the J gene lost 3 bases, with 11 bases spanning the gap.

The chain combines TRBV11-2 with TRBJ2-7, with D unclear. Germline values: CDR1 SGHAT, CDR2 FQNNGV. The length of the CDR3 is 14 residues. Trimming removed 1 base at V and 4 bases at J, with 11 bases between. CDR3 in DNA: TGTGCCAGCAGCTTAGCACCATTGGGATACGAGCAGTACTTC. Translating it yields CASSLAPLGYEQYF.